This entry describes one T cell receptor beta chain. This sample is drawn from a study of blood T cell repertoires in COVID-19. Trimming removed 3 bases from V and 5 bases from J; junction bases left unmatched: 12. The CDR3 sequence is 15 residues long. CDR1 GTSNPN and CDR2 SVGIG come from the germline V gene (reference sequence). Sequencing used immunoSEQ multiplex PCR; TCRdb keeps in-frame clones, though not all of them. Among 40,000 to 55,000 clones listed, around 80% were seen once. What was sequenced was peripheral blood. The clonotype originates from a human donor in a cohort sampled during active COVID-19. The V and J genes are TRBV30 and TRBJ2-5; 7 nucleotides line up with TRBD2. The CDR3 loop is CAWSQTRTRLETQYF. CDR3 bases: TGTGCCTGGAGCCAAACCCGGACTAGATTGGAGACCCAGTACTTC.